These T cell receptor beta chains were read from a single sample in a study of technical replicates of blood from a few donors. The table came from immunoSEQ multiplex PCR; TCRdb's copy has only in-frame clones and leaves some out. The table includes approximately 78,000 clones, about 95% detected once. Input material: T cells isolated from PBMCs. These TCRs come from a human donor in good health. Both conserved end residues are part of each CDR3. Each record gives: clone size, D gene, V gene, J gene, CDR3 DNA, CDR3 protein. The D gene is left open where the match is weak. Clone size is given for some rows only: seen once, a few or many times, or a class if the clone is expanded.

clone size: -
D gene: TRBD2
V gene: TRBV7-9
J gene: TRBJ2-7
CDR3 DNA: TGTGCCAGCAGCGCAGGACTAGCTTTAACCTACGAGCAGTACTTC
CDR3 protein: CASSAGLALTYEQYF

clone size: -
D gene: TRBD1
V gene: TRBV11-3
J gene: TRBJ1-1
CDR3 DNA: TGTGCCAGCAGTCAGACTTGGGACAGGCTGACTGAAGCTTTCTTT
CDR3 protein: CASSQTWDRLTEAFF

clone size: -
D gene: TRBD1
V gene: TRBV2
J gene: TRBJ2-5
CDR3 DNA: TGTGCCAGCAGACAGGGGGGAGAGACCCAGTACTTC
CDR3 protein: CASRQGGETQYF

clone size: -
D gene: -
V gene: TRBV28
J gene: TRBJ1-1
CDR3 DNA: TGTGCCAGCAGCATCTTACAGGGTGGCACTGAAGCTTTCTTT
CDR3 protein: CASSILQGGTEAFF

clone size: -
D gene: -
V gene: TRBV7-8
J gene: TRBJ1-1
CDR3 DNA: TGTGCCAGCAGCCGCTATGCCGACAGTCTGAACACTGAAGCTTTCTTT
CDR3 protein: CASSRYADSLNTEAFF

clone size: -
D gene: -
V gene: TRBV7-9
J gene: TRBJ2-1
CDR3 DNA: TGTGCCAGCAGCTTAGGGGACTTGAGGGGGCGGTGGATTGGTGAGCAGTTCTTC
CDR3 protein: CASSLGDLRGRWIGEQFF

clone size: once
D gene: TRBD2
V gene: TRBV9
J gene: TRBJ2-7
CDR3 DNA: TGTGCCAGCAGCGCCTCGACTAGCGGGGGAACCTACGAGCAGTACTTC
CDR3 protein: CASSASTSGGTYEQYF

clone size: -
D gene: TRBD2
V gene: TRBV2
J gene: TRBJ2-7
CDR3 DNA: TGTGCCAGCAGCGCAACCGGGACTAGCGGGGTCGAGCAGTACTTC
CDR3 protein: CASSATGTSGVEQYF

clone size: once
D gene: -
V gene: TRBV7-8
J gene: TRBJ2-3
CDR3 DNA: TGTGCCAGCAGCTTGGGAGCAGATACGCAGTATTTT
CDR3 protein: CASSLGADTQYF

clone size: -
D gene: -
V gene: TRBV30
J gene: TRBJ1-1
CDR3 DNA: TGTGCCTGGAGCGAAGAATACTACACTGAAGCTTTCTTT
CDR3 protein: CAWSEEYYTEAFF

clone size: -
D gene: TRBD1
V gene: TRBV29-1
J gene: TRBJ1-4
CDR3 DNA: TGCAGCGTTCAGGGGGCAACTAATGAAAAACTGTTTTTT
CDR3 protein: CSVQGATNEKLFF

clone size: -
D gene: TRBD2
V gene: TRBV14
J gene: TRBJ2-5
CDR3 DNA: TGTGCCAGCAGCCAAGCCCTAGCGGGGGTTGAGACCCAGTACTTC
CDR3 protein: CASSQALAGVETQYF

clone size: -
D gene: TRBD1
V gene: TRBV6-1
J gene: TRBJ1-2
CDR3 DNA: TGTGCCAGCAGTGCCCGGGACAGCGGGGGGCTCTATGGCTACACCTTC
CDR3 protein: CASSARDSGGLYGYTF

clone size: -
D gene: -
V gene: TRBV2
J gene: TRBJ2-5
CDR3 DNA: TGTGCCAGCACCTACGCCTCCCCTCAGGTGGCCCAGTACTTC
CDR3 protein: CASTYASPQVAQYF

clone size: -
D gene: TRBD2
V gene: TRBV9
J gene: TRBJ2-3
CDR3 DNA: TGTGCCAGCAAACGGACTAGCGGGAGTAGGACAGATACGCAGTATTTT
CDR3 protein: CASKRTSGSRTDTQYF

clone size: -
D gene: -
V gene: TRBV19
J gene: TRBJ2-7
CDR3 DNA: TGTGCCAGTAGTTTCGACATAAGCTACGAGCAGTACTTC
CDR3 protein: CASSFDISYEQYF

clone size: once
D gene: TRBD1
V gene: TRBV4-1
J gene: TRBJ1-1
CDR3 DNA: TGCGCCAGCAGCCAAGAGTTGGGACAGGCTGTCTTTTCTGCTGAAGCTTTCTTT
CDR3 protein: CASSQELGQAVFSAEAFF

clone size: -
D gene: TRBD2
V gene: TRBV5-1
J gene: TRBJ2-7
CDR3 DNA: TGCGCCAGCAGATTAAGACTAGCGGGGACCTACGAGCAGTACTTC
CDR3 protein: CASRLRLAGTYEQYF

clone size: -
D gene: TRBD1
V gene: TRBV7-6
J gene: TRBJ2-1
CDR3 DNA: TGTGCCAGCAGCTCCGGGACAGGTTCCTACAATGAGCAGTTCTTC
CDR3 protein: CASSSGTGSYNEQFF

clone size: -
D gene: -
V gene: TRBV30
J gene: TRBJ1-2
CDR3 DNA: TGTGCCTTATCGGGAGGAGGGCATAACTATGGCTACACCTTC
CDR3 protein: CALSGGGHNYGYTF

clone size: once
D gene: -
V gene: TRBV7-6
J gene: TRBJ2-1
CDR3 DNA: TGTGCCAGCAGCCTAAGCTCCTACAATGAGCAGTTCTTC
CDR3 protein: CASSLSSYNEQFF

clone size: -
D gene: -
V gene: TRBV18
J gene: TRBJ2-7
CDR3 DNA: TGTGCCAGCTCACCCTGGTTTGGGGCTAGCGATTCCTACGAGCAGTACTTC
CDR3 protein: CASSPWFGASDSYEQYF

clone size: once
D gene: -
V gene: TRBV7-9
J gene: TRBJ2-7
CDR3 DNA: TGTGCCAGCAGCTTAGGACTCTCATACGAGCAGTACTTC
CDR3 protein: CASSLGLSYEQYF

clone size: -
D gene: TRBD2
V gene: TRBV10-2
J gene: TRBJ2-3
CDR3 DNA: TGCGCCAGCAGAACACCTACTAGCGGGGGGGCCCCAGATACGCAGTATTTT
CDR3 protein: CASRTPTSGGAPDTQYF

clone size: -
D gene: -
V gene: TRBV2
J gene: TRBJ1-5
CDR3 DNA: TGTGCCAGCAGTGGGGGGCCGGGGACCCAGCCCCAGCATTTT
CDR3 protein: CASSGGPGTQPQHF

clone size: -
D gene: -
V gene: TRBV7-7
J gene: TRBJ1-1
CDR3 DNA: TGTGCTAGCAGCCCCCTGGGGGCGGACACTGAAGCTTTCTTT
CDR3 protein: CASSPLGADTEAFF

clone size: -
D gene: TRBD1
V gene: TRBV6-5
J gene: TRBJ2-1
CDR3 DNA: TGTGCCAGCAGTTACCGGGACAGGGGCAATGAGCAGTTCTTC
CDR3 protein: CASSYRDRGNEQFF

clone size: -
D gene: TRBD1
V gene: TRBV2
J gene: TRBJ1-2
CDR3 DNA: TGTGCCAGCAGTGAAATGACCGGGACAGGGGACGGCTACACCTTC
CDR3 protein: CASSEMTGTGDGYTF

clone size: once
D gene: TRBD1
V gene: TRBV4-1
J gene: TRBJ1-5
CDR3 DNA: TGCGCCAGCAGCCCGGGACAGGGGGTACAGCCCCAGCATTTT
CDR3 protein: CASSPGQGVQPQHF

clone size: -
D gene: TRBD1
V gene: TRBV7-9
J gene: TRBJ1-1
CDR3 DNA: TGTGCCAGCAGCTTAAGGGGGTACAGGGGAGGTACTGAAGCTTTCTTT
CDR3 protein: CASSLRGYRGGTEAFF

clone size: -
D gene: TRBD1
V gene: TRBV11-1
J gene: TRBJ1-1
CDR3 DNA: TGTGCCAGCAGCACCCCTAGCGACAGGGGCACTGAAGCTTTCTTT
CDR3 protein: CASSTPSDRGTEAFF

clone size: -
D gene: -
V gene: TRBV27
J gene: TRBJ1-6
CDR3 DNA: TGTGCCAGCAGTCGGACAGCAAGTCGGGTCCCGTTGGGTTCACCCCTCCACTTT
CDR3 protein: CASSRTASRVPLGSPLHF

clone size: -
D gene: -
V gene: TRBV5-4
J gene: TRBJ1-2
CDR3 DNA: TGTGCCAGCAGCCCACCTGGAACAGACTATGGCTACACCTTC
CDR3 protein: CASSPPGTDYGYTF

clone size: -
D gene: -
V gene: TRBV10-2
J gene: TRBJ1-4
CDR3 DNA: TGCGCCAGCAGTGAGCCGGGGGACGAAAAACTGTTTTTT
CDR3 protein: CASSEPGDEKLFF

clone size: -
D gene: -
V gene: TRBV7-6
J gene: TRBJ2-2
CDR3 DNA: TGTGCCAGCAGCTTAGCGCTAGGCGGGGAGCTGTTTTTT
CDR3 protein: CASSLALGGELFF

clone size: -
D gene: -
V gene: TRBV12-5
J gene: TRBJ2-1
CDR3 DNA: TGTGCTAGTGGCCAACAACAGGGAACTACCTACAATGAGCAGTTCTTC
CDR3 protein: CASGQQQGTTYNEQFF

clone size: -
D gene: TRBD2
V gene: TRBV9
J gene: TRBJ2-2
CDR3 DNA: TGTGCCAGCAGCGCCCACAGTTCCGGGGGGGGGAACACCGGGGAGCTGTTTTTT
CDR3 protein: CASSAHSSGGGNTGELFF

clone size: -
D gene: TRBD1
V gene: TRBV10-3
J gene: TRBJ1-3
CDR3 DNA: TGTGCCATCAGTGAAATACAGGGGGCGAACACCATATATTTT
CDR3 protein: CAISEIQGANTIYF

clone size: -
D gene: -
V gene: TRBV18
J gene: TRBJ1-1
CDR3 DNA: TGTGCCAGCTCACTATCACAGGGCTCCACTGAAGCTTTCTTT
CDR3 protein: CASSLSQGSTEAFF

clone size: -
D gene: TRBD2
V gene: TRBV6-5
J gene: TRBJ2-1
CDR3 DNA: TGTGCCAGCAGTTACTCAGGAGCGGGAGATGAGCAGTTCTTC
CDR3 protein: CASSYSGAGDEQFF

clone size: -
D gene: -
V gene: TRBV28
J gene: TRBJ2-7
CDR3 DNA: TGTGCCAGCAGTATTCACCGGGGAGGAAGAAGCTCCTACGAGCAGTACTTC
CDR3 protein: CASSIHRGGRSSYEQYF

clone size: -
D gene: -
V gene: TRBV2
J gene: TRBJ1-5
CDR3 DNA: TGTGCCAGCAGTGGCTTGGTAGGGAGAGGCAGCAATCAGCCCCAGCATTTT
CDR3 protein: CASSGLVGRGSNQPQHF